Presented here are 23 T cell receptor beta chains from one specimen sequenced in a study of regulatory T cells in long-lasting Graves disease. In building TCR beta libraries, iRepertoire HTBI primers were used together with Arm-PCR of CDR3 regions. TCRdb re-called the multiplex PCR reads through MiXCR, storing one row per CDR3 protein. The sample records approximately 350,000 distinct CDR3 sequences, 15% to 20% being singletons. The time point: newly diagnosed GD, antithyroid drugs for less than 3 months. The TCR library was made from RNA that had been extracted from PBMCs in TRIzol. This sample also appeared in a second study, on T cells in Graves' hyperthyroidism and ophthalmopathy.

The sequencing used peripheral blood mononuclear cells (PBMCs), collected at new diagnosis, from a patient treated with antithyroid drugs. The receptors stem from a woman aged 18-35 years with Graves disease.

The V and J genes are TRBV5-5 and TRBJ1-5, with a possible D match to TRBD1 (5 bases). The length of the CDR3 is 15 residues. Per the germline V gene, CDR1 is SGHKS and CDR2 is YYEKEE (reference sequence). The V end was cut by 2 bases, the J end by 8 bases, with 17 bases between. The CDR3 coding sequence is TGTGCCAGCAGCTTAATCGGGGGAGTTACAAAGCCCCAGCATTTT. Its protein is CASSLIGGVTKPQHF. Looking up the rest from reference TRBV5-5 and TRBJ1-5 gives the full variable domain: DAGVTQSPTHLIKTRGQQVTLRCSPISGHKSVSWYQQVLGQGPQFIFQYYEKEERGRGNFPDRFSARQFPNYSSELNVNALLLGDSALYLCASSLIGGVTKPQHFGDGTRLSIL.

Note on this clonotype: Just one base apart from a much larger clone, this may be a read error. The chain links TRBV5-1 to TRBJ2-5; 7 bases fit TRBD1. V lost 3 bases, J lost 5 bases, and 10 bases stayed unmatched. The V gene's germline CDR1 is SGHRS and CDR2 YFSETQ. This CDR3 comprises 15 residues. As DNA, the CDR3 is TGCGCCAGCAGCTGGGGGTCAGGGGGTCTCGAGACCCAGTACTTC. The encoded protein is CASSWGSGGLETQYF.

This clonotype was found many times. CDR3: CATSRGKNTEAFF. The CDR3 DNA reads as TGTGCCACCAGTCGGGGAAAGAACACTGAAGCTTTCTTT. The chain combines TRBV24-1 with TRBJ1-1, with unresolved D. V shed 6 bases and J shed 1 base, with 8 bases lying between them. In germline, CDR1 is KGHDR, CDR2 SFDVKD. The CDR3 loop spans 13 amino acids.

The chain uses TRBV5-5 and TRBJ1-4, with D possibly TRBD1 on 6 matching bases. Trimming took off 0 bases at V and 8 bases at J, with 14 bases between the two ends. The CDR3 is made up of 15 amino acids. CDR1 and CDR2 (germline): SGHKS, YYEKEE (reference sequence). The CDR3 coding sequence is TGTGCCAGCAGCTTGGAACGGCAGGGGAGGGAAAAACTGTTTTTT. As protein: CASSLERQGREKLFF.

This clonotype was picked up many times. V gene TRBV11-2 combines with J gene TRBJ1-2, with D possibly matching TRBD1 (6 bases). Germline values: CDR1 SGHAT, CDR2 FQNNGV. The germline V and J ends were trimmed by 7 bases and 3 bases, with 18 bases remaining between them. The CDR3 has 15 amino acids. CDR3 nucleotide sequence: TGTGCCAGCACCACTAGGGTCGGGGGGCACTATGGCTACACCTTC. Translated: CASTTRVGGHYGYTF.

On this clonotype: A much larger clone differs by one base, so this may be a read error. The rearrangement links TRBV11-2 to TRBJ2-2; 8 bases align to TRBD2. Germline CDR1 SGHAT, CDR2 FQNNGV. The length of the CDR3 is 15 residues. The CDR3 here is CASRLWREVTGELFF. For the CDR3, the DNA is TGTGCCAGCCGCTTATGGCGGGAGGTCACCGGGGAGCTGTTTTTT. The full variable domain, in which reference TRBV11-2 and TRBJ2-2 provide the parts outside the CDR3, is EAGVAQSPRYKIIEKRQSVAFWCNPISGHATLYWYQQILGQGPKLLIQFQNNGVVDDSQLPKDRFSAERLKGVDSTLKIQPAKLEDSAVYLCASRLWREVTGELFFGEGSRLTVL.

In its sample, this clonotype was seen a few times. The V and J genes are TRBV10-2 and TRBJ2-7; 9 bases agree with TRBD2. Germline loops: CDR1 WSHSY, CDR2 SAAADI. The CDR3 sequence is 13 residues long. Trimming took 6 bases from V and 2 from J; bases not matched to a gene: 2. The CDR3 loop is CASRLAGTYEQYF. The CDR3 DNA is TGCGCCAGCAGGCTAGCGGGGACCTACGAGCAGTACTTC.

This clonotype was seen ten or more times. V and J are TRBV5-1 and TRBJ2-7; maybe TRBD1 (5 bases). Germline V lookup: CDR1 SGHRS, CDR2 YFSETQ. The V end was cut by 4 bases, the J end by 1 base, with 18 bases between. CDR3 length: 16 amino acids. CDR3 protein: CASSPLLAGPSYEQYF. The CDR3 region has the DNA TGCGCCAGCAGCCCCCTTCTCGCAGGGCCATCCTACGAGCAGTACTTC. The full variable domain, with the rest looked up from reference TRBV5-1 and TRBJ2-7, is KAGVTQTPRYLIKTRGQQVTLSCSPISGHRSVSWYQQTPGQGLQFLFEYFSETQRNKGNFPGRFSGRQFSNSRSEMNVSTLELGDSALYLCASSPLLAGPSYEQYFGPGTRLTVT.

This rearrangement joins TRBV29-1 to TRBJ2-3; D is unresolved. The CDR3 runs 12 residues. Germline V CDR1 and CDR2: SQVTM, ANQGSEA. Trimming removed 8 bases at V and 3 bases at J, with 12 bases between. The CDR3 loop reads CSTGGLTDTQYF. For the CDR3, the DNA is TGCAGCACTGGCGGCTTAACAGATACGCAGTATTTT.

This clonotype was recorded only once. V is TRBV30 and J is TRBJ2-6; 9 nucleotides match TRBD1. The CDR3 extends over 17 amino acids. Per the germline V gene, CDR1 is GTSNPN and CDR2 is SVGIG (reference sequence). After removal of 8 bases from V and 2 bases from J, the junction contained 13 bases not matched to a gene. Written as DNA, the CDR3 is TGTGCCGGGCTCGGACAGGGGATAATTGCTGGGGCCAACGTCCTGACTTTC. Its translation: CAGLGQGIIAGANVLTF.

This clonotype was seen a few times. The rearrangement uses TRBV5-6 and TRBJ1-1, with D possibly matching TRBD1 (5 bases). CDR1 is SGHDT, CDR2 YYEEEE, per germline. The CDR3 length is 16 residues. V was shortened by 3 bases and J by 3 bases, with 18 bases between the two germline ends. The CDR3 DNA sequence: TGTGCCAGCAGCTCGTACAGGAATAGAACCGACACTGAAGCTTTCTTT. Translated: CASSSYRNRTDTEAFF. The whole variable domain, filled in from reference TRBV5-6 and TRBJ1-1, reads DAGVTQSPTHLIKTRGQQVTLRCSPKSGHDTVSWYQQALGQGPQFIFQYYEEEERQRGNFPDRFSGHQFPNYSSELNVNALLLGDSALYLCASSSYRNRTDTEAFFGQGTRLTVV.

The gene calls are TRBV14 and TRBJ1-2; D gene unclear. CDR1 is SGHDN, CDR2 FVKESK, per germline. The CDR3 is 15 residues long. The ends were cut back, 0 bases at V and 6 bases at J, with 14 bases in the middle. The CDR3 reads CASSQDFGVWDGYTF. The CDR3 region has the DNA TGTGCCAGCAGCCAAGATTTCGGGGTATGGGATGGCTACACCTTC.

This clonotype was found many times. The V call is TRBV28, the J call TRBJ2-2; TRBD1 is a possible D gene (5 bases). Germline CDR1 reads MDHEN; CDR2 reads SYDVKM. CDR3 length equals 15 residues. Trimming removed 4 bases at V and 4 bases at J, with 13 bases between. The CDR3 sequence: CASSSSGKGTGELFF. In DNA, the CDR3 is TGTGCCAGCAGTTCATCAGGGAAGGGCACCGGGGAGCTGTTTTTT. Full variable domain (outside the CDR3, taken from reference TRBV28 and TRBJ2-2): DVKVTQSSRYLVKRTGEKVFLECVQDMDHENMFWYRQDPGLGLRLIYFSYDVKMKEKGDIPEGYSVSREKKERFSLILESASTNQTSMYLCASSSSGKGTGELFFGEGSRLTVL.

To note about this clonotype: A much larger clonotype is one base distant, so this may be a read error. This chain connects TRBV9 to TRBJ2-1; possible D gene TRBD1, 7 bases. Between the trimmed V and J ends, which lost 0 bases and 10 bases, there was a span of 17 bases. Germline values: CDR1 SGDLS, CDR2 YYNGEE. The CDR3 extends over 15 amino acids. The CDR3 region is CASSVAGDSSYEQFF. Here the CDR3 DNA reads TGTGCCAGCAGCGTAGCGGGGGACAGCTCCTACGAGCAGTTCTTC.

At least ten counts were recorded for this clonotype. This chain connects TRBV20-1 to TRBJ2-1; D ambiguous. V was trimmed by 7 bases and J by 0 bases, leaving 13 bases between them. CDR1 and CDR2 from the germline V gene are DFQATT and SNEGSKA (reference sequence). CDR3 length: 14 residues. The DNA for the CDR3 is TGCAGTGTAACACAGAGGAGCTCCTACAATGAGCAGTTCTTC. Its protein product is CSVTQRSSYNEQFF.

There are a few counts of this clonotype. The V and J genes are TRBV27 and TRBJ1-4; perhaps TRBD1 as D (5 bases). CDR3 length: 14 residues. Between the trimmed V and J ends, which lost 5 bases and 2 bases, there was a span of 9 bases. The germline CDR1 and CDR2 sequences are MNHEY and SMNVEV (reference sequence). The CDR3 DNA reads TGTGCCAGCAGTGGGGGGGAGACTAATGAAAAACTGTTTTTT. It specifies CASSGGETNEKLFF. The variable domain in full, with the rest retrieved from reference TRBV27 and TRBJ1-4, is EAQVTQNPRYLITVTGKKLTVTCSQNMNHEYMSWYRQDPGLGLRQIYYSMNVEVTDKGDVPEGYKVSRKEKRNFPLILESPSPNQTSLYFCASSGGETNEKLFFGSGTQLSVL.

This clonotype was recorded a few times. V gene TRBV7-9 combines with J gene TRBJ1-2; D is possibly TRBD1 (6 bases). Germline V gene lookup returns CDR1 SEHNR and CDR2 FQNEAQ (reference sequence). V was pared by 4 bases and J by 4 bases, with 19 bases between. The CDR3 spans 16 residues. CDR3 sequence: CASSSDAGDFLYGYTF. CDR3 sequence (DNA): TGTGCCAGCAGCTCCGACGCAGGGGATTTCCTCTATGGCTACACCTTC.

This clonotype was recorded many times. V usage is TRBV6-9 and J usage is TRBJ1-1, with D unclear. The CDR3 runs to 15 residues. Germline assignment: CDR1 MNHGY and CDR2 SVAAGI. Trimming cost V 0 bases and J 1 base, with 9 bases left between them. The CDR3 spells CASSYSTHENTEAFF. The DNA for the CDR3 is TGTGCCAGCAGTTATTCCACTCATGAGAACACTGAAGCTTTCTTT.

On this clonotype: The junction differs from germline at one of its ends, possibly a read error. The chain combines TRBV19 with TRBJ2-3; D is uncertain. The V gene's germline CDR1 is LNHDA and CDR2 SQIVND (reference sequence). The CDR3 runs to 12 residues. The CDR3 here is CASSIGLGPPHF. CDR3 sequence (DNA): TGTGCCAGTAGTATAGGCCTCGGACCGCCCCATTTT. Looking up the rest from reference TRBV19 and TRBJ2-3 gives the full variable domain: DGGITQSPKYLFRKEGQNVTLSCEQNLNHDAMYWYRQDPGQGLRLIYYSQIVNDFQKGDIAEGYSVSREKKESFPLTVTSAQKNPTAFYLCASSIGLGPPHFGPGTRLTVL.

The sample holds many counts of this clonotype. The rearrangement joins TRBV3-1 to TRBJ1-5, with D perhaps matching TRBD1 (6 bases). There are 14 residues in the CDR3. Between the trimmed V and J ends, which lost 2 bases and 2 bases, there was a span of 7 bases. CDR1 and CDR2 (germline): LGHDT, YNNKEL (reference sequence). The CDR3 nucleotides read TGTGCCAGCAGCCAAAACAGGGGCAATCAGCCCCAGCATTTT. Its translation is CASSQNRGNQPQHF. Full variable domain (missing parts from reference TRBV3-1 and TRBJ1-5): DTAVSQTPKYLVTQMGNDKSIKCEQNLGHDTMYWYKQDSKKFLKIMFSYNNKELIINETVPNRFSPKSPDKAHLNLHINSLELGDSAVYFCASSQNRGNQPQHFGDGTRLSIL.

This clonotype was picked up many times. This chain uses TRBV20-1 with TRBJ1-1; D is perhaps TRBD1 (5 bases). The CDR3 loop spans 11 amino acids. Germline CDR1 and CDR2: DFQATT and SNEGSKA (reference sequence). CDR3 coding DNA: TGCTCATGGGGGGGGGATACTGAAGCTTTCTTT. As protein: CSWGGDTEAFF.

The rearrangement links TRBV20-1 to TRBJ2-6; no firm D call. CDR1 is DFQATT, CDR2 SNEGSKA, per germline (reference sequence). CDR3 length: 14 residues. With 4 bases removed from V and 0 bases from J, the gap between germline ends came to 7 bases. The CDR3 coding sequence is TGCAGTGCTAATGGTCGCTCTGGGGCCAACGTCCTGACTTTC. Translation gives CSANGRSGANVLTF.

This clonotype has a count of ten or more. V and J are TRBV11-3 and TRBJ2-3, with 7 bases matching TRBD2. The CDR3 extends over 18 amino acids. V lost 4 bases and J lost 2; bases outside the gene matches: 15. Germline V CDR1 and CDR2: SGHNT, YENEEA. The CDR3 sequence is CASSSNPKIAGVTDTQYF. CDR3 nucleotides: TGTGCCAGCAGCTCCAATCCCAAAATTGCGGGAGTCACAGATACGCAGTATTTT.